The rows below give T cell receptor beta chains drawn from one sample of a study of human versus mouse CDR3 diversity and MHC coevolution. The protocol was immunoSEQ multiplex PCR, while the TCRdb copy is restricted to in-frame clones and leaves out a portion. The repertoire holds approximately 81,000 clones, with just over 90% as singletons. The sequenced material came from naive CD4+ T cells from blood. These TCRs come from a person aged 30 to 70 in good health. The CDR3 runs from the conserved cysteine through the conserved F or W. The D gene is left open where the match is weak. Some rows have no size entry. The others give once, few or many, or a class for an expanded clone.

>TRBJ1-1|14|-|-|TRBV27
TGTGCCAGCAGTTTACAGGGAACGGGGGGTTGGACTTTCTTT
CASSLQGTGGWTFF
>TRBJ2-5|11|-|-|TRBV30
TGTGCCTGGATGGCCGAAGAGACCCAGTACTTC
CAWMAEETQYF
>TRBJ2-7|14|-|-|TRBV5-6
TGTGCCAGCAGCTTGGTTTCCAGGGCTTACGAGCAGTACTTC
CASSLVSRAYEQYF
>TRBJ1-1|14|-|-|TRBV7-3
TGTGCCAGCAGCTTAAGAGACAGCTTTCCCGAAGCTTTCTTT
CASSLRDSFPEAFF
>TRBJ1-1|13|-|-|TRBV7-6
TGTGCCAGCAGCTTAAACAGGGAAACTGAAGCTTTCTTT
CASSLNRETEAFF
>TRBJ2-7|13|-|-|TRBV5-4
TGTGCCAGCAGCCCCGGGACAACCTACGAGCAGTACTTC
CASSPGTTYEQYF
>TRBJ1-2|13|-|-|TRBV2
TGTGCCAGCAGCCCCCGGGAGGGTATTGGCTACACCTTC
CASSPREGIGYTF
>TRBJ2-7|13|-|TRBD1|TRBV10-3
TGTGCCATCAGTGAGGGGACAGGTAGGGAGCAGTACTTC
CAISEGTGREQYF
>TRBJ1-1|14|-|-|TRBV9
TGTGCCAGCAGTCCTCAGGCGGGGAGGGGTGAAGCTTTCTTT
CASSPQAGRGEAFF
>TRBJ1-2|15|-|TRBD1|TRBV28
TGTGCCAGCAGTTTGGGACAGGGTCGGCACTATGGCTACACCTTC
CASSLGQGRHYGYTF
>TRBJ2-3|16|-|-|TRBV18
TGTGCCAGCTCGACACAGGTTCTTGACAGCACAGATACGCAGTATTTT
CASSTQVLDSTDTQYF
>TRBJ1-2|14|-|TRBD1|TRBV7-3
TGTGCCAGCAGCTCCGGACAGGGGGCCTATGGCTACACCTTC
CASSSGQGAYGYTF
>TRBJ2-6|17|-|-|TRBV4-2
TGTGCCAGCAGCCAAGAAAAAGTGCCCAGTGGGGCCAACGTCCTGACTTTC
CASSQEKVPSGANVLTF
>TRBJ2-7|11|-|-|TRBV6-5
TGTGCCAGCACCCTCGGGAAGGAGCAGTACTTC
CASTLGKEQYF
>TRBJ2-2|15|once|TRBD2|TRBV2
TGTGCCAGCAGTGGACTAGCGGGGGGCACCGGGGAGCTGTTTTTT
CASSGLAGGTGELFF
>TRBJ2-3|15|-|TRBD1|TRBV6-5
TGTGCCAGCAGTTTGCGGACAGGGGTCGCAGATACGCAGTATTTT
CASSLRTGVADTQYF
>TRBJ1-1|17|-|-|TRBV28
TGTGCCAGCAGGCGCCTAGGACAGTTCGGGATGAACACTGAAGCTTTCTTT
CASRRLGQFGMNTEAFF
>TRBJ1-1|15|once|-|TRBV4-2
TGTGCCAGCAGCCATGTGACCGGACTAGACGCTGAAGCTTTCTTT
CASSHVTGLDAEAFF
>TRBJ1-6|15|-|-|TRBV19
TGTGCCAGTAGTATAGTAACCGGGACAACCTTTCCCCTCCACTTT
CASSIVTGTTFPLHF
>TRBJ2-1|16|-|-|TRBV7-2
TGTGCCAGCAGCCCTTGGTCCGGGGGTAGGTACAATGAGCAGTTCTTC
CASSPWSGGRYNEQFF
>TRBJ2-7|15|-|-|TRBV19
TGTGCCAGTAGTATATGGGGAGGAGAGGGCTACGAGCAGTACTTC
CASSIWGGEGYEQYF
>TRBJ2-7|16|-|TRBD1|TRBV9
TGTGCCAGCAGCGTGAAGGGGGACAGGGTCGTCTACGAGCAGTACTTC
CASSVKGDRVVYEQYF
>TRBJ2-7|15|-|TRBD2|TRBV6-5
TGTGCCAGCAAGCTAGCGGGGGGCGGTTCCTACGAGCAGTACTTC
CASKLAGGGSYEQYF
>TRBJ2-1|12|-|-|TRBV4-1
TGCGCCAGCAGCCAAGAGTTGGGACTTAAGTTCTTC
CASSQELGLKFF
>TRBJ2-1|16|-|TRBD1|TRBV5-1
TGCGCCAGCAGCTTGAATCTGGGACAGGGGTACAATGAGCAGTTCTTC
CASSLNLGQGYNEQFF
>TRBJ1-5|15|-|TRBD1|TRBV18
TGTGCCAGCTCACAGAAGACAGGGGGAGATCAGCCCCAGCATTTT
CASSQKTGGDQPQHF
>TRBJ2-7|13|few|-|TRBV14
TGTGCCAGCTCCTACCAAGACAGGTTCGAGCAGTACTTC
CASSYQDRFEQYF
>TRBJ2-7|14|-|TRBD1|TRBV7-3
TGTGCCAGCAGCCCAGGACAGGCATCCTACGAGCAGTACTTC
CASSPGQASYEQYF
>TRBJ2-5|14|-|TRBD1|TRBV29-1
TGCAGCGTTGGGACAGGGAGTTCCAAAGAGACCCAGTACTTC
CSVGTGSSKETQYF
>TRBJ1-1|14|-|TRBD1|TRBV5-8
TGTGCCAGCAGCTATAGACAGGGGAGCACTGAAGCTTTCTTT
CASSYRQGSTEAFF
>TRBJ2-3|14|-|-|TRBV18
TGTGCCAGCTCACGGACAGTCCTCACAGATACGCAGTATTTT
CASSRTVLTDTQYF
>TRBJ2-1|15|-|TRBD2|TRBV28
TGTGCCAGCAGTTTGACTAGCGGGACTTACAATGAGCAGTTCTTC
CASSLTSGTYNEQFF
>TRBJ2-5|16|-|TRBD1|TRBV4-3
TGCGCCAGCAGCCGAGAAACGCAGGGGGCCCAAGGGACCCAGTACTTC
CASSRETQGAQGTQYF
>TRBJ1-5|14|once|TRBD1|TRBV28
TGTGCCAGCAGTTCAGGGGGTCGCAATCAGCCCCAGCATTTT
CASSSGGRNQPQHF
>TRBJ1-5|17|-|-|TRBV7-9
TGTGCCAGCAGCTTAGCGTTGGGGCAGGGGAGGGAACAGCCCCAGCATTTT
CASSLALGQGREQPQHF
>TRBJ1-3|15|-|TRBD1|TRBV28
TGTGCCAGCAGGGGAGAGGGGGCGCGGGGAAACACCATATATTTT
CASRGEGARGNTIYF
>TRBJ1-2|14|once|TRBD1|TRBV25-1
TGTGCCAGCAGCGGACAGGGTCCTAACTATGGCTACACCTTC
CASSGQGPNYGYTF
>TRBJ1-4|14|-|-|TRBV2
TGTGCCAGCAGGAGGGGGGGAACTAATGAAAAACTGTTTTTT
CASRRGGTNEKLFF
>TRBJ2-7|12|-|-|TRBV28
TGTGCCAGTCGAACAGGCTCCTACGAGCAGTACTTC
CASRTGSYEQYF
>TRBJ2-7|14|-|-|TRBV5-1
TGCGCCAGCAGCTTGACAGGGAAAGCCTACGAGCAGTACTTC
CASSLTGKAYEQYF
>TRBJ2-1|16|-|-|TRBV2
TGTGCCAGCAGTGGGGACAGGGCGGGGGGTTACAATGAGCAGTTCTTC
CASSGDRAGGYNEQFF
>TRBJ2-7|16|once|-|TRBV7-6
TGTGCCAGCAGCTTAGGAAGTCGACAGCACTCCTACGAGCAGTACTTC
CASSLGSRQHSYEQYF
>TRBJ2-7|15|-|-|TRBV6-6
TGTGCCAGCAGTTACTCTCGGAGGGACCCCAACGAGCAGTACTTC
CASSYSRRDPNEQYF